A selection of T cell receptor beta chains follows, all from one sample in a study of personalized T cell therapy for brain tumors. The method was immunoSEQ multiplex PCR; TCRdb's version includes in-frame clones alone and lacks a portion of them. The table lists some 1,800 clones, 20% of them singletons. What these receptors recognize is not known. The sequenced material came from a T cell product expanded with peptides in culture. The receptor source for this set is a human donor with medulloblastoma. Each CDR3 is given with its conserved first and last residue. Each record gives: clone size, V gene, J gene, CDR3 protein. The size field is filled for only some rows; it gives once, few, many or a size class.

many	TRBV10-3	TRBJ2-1	CAIRAGTARYNEQFF
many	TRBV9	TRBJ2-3	CASSQLAGVLNTQYF
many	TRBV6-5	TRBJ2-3	CASSYGPSGTDTQYF
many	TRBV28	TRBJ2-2	CASSLRRLIRTGGIGELFF
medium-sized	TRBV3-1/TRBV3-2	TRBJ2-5	CASSQGLAGVETQYF
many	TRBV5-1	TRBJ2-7	CASSSPRASYEQYF
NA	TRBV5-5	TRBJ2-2	CASSFSPDRAYWSCFF
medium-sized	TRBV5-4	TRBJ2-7	CASSLGGEVSTYEQYF
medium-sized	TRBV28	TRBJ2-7	CASSPIGGDEQYF
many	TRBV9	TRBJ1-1	CASSPRAFMNTEAFF
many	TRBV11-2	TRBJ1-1	CASSIIQGWAEAFF
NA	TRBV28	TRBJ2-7	CASSSLQILPGQGAYEQYF
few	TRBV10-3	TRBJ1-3	CAIGVTGGRKHHIF
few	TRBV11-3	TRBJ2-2	CASSPSGLASTGGGELFF
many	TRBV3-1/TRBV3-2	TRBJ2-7	CASSQDLGWDRDSYEQYF
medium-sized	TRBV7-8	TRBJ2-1	CASSPGTSYNEQFF
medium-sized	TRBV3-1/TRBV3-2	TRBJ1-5	CASSQEGSRKPQHF
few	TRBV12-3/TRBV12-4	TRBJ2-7	CASSPDHYEQYF
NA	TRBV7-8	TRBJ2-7	CASTHTGTGGYEQYF
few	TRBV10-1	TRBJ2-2	CASSESTGGSGELFF
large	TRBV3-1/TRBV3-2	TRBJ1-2	CASSQESRTTNYGYTF
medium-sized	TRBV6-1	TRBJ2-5	CASSENGGGGETQYF
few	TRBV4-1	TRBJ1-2	CASSREGEHYGYTF
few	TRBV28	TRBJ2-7	CASSDPGRPYEQYF
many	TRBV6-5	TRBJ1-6	CAGGLERNSPLHF
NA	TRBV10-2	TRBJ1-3	CASSDYGTGNTIYF
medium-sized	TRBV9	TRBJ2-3	CASSVADWQGASDTQYF
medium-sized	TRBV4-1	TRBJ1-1	CASSQGTGEAFF
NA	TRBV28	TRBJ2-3	CASSPFNRAGGVTQYF
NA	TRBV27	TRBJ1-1	CASSDLRMNTEAFF
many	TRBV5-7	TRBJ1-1	CASSLKGTGVGTEAFF
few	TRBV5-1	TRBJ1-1	CASSLEIAGNTEAFF
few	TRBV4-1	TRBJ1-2	CASSQDRAGTSTF
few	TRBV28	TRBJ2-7	CASSLFLRPRNEQYF
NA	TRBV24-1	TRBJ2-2	CAINDGLAGGPGTGELFF
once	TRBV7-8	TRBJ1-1	CAIILRTVNTEAFF
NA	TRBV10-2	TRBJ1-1	CASSRTGRNTEAFF
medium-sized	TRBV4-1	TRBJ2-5	CASSQVGGMARETQYF
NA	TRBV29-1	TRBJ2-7	CSVAPPETYEQYF
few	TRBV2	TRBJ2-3	CASRHKAGVSTDTQYF
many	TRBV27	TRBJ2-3	CASSPYSGSLADTQYF
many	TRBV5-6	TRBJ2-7	CASSRRQGGWLDVEQYF
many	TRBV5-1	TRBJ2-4	CASSVETGNLYRKNIQYF